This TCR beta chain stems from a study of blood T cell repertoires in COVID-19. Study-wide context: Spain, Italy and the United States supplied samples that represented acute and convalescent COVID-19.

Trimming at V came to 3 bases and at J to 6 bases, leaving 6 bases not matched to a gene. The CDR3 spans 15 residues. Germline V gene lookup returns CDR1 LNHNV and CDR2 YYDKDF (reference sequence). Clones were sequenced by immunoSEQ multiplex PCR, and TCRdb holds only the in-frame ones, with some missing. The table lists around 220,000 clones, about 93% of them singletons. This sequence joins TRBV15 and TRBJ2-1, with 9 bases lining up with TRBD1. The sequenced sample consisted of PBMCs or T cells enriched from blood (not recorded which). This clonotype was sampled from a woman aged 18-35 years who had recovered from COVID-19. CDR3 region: CATSRDRGVFNEQFF. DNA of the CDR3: TGTGCCACCAGCAGGGACAGGGGAGTTTTCAATGAGCAGTTCTTC.